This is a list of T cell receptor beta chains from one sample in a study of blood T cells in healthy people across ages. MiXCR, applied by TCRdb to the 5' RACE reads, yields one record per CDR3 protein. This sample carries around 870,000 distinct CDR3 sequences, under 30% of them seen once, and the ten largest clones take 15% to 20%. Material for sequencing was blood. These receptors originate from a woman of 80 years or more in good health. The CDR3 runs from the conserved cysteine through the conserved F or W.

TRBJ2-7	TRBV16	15	CASSNTSGRPYEQYF
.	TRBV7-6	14	CASSSSHSEETQYF
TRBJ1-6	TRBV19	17	CASSKRGPGQGPSPLHF
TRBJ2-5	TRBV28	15	CASSFGRRGQETQYF
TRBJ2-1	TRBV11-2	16	CASSFRDRSSYNEQFF
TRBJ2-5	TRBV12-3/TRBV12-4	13	CASSLGGSGTQYF
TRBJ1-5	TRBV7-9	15	CATTTGEGGNQPQHF
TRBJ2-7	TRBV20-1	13	CSAREQGAYEQYF
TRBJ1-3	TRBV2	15	CASIGTGGTGNTIYF
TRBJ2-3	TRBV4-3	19	CASSQVFPGLPSLTDTQYF
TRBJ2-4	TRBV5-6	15	CASSDLAGPKNIQYF
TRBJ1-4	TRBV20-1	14	CSARMTGSGEKLFF
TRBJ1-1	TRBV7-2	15	CASSLALGRRAEAFF
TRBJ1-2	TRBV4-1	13	CASSQDRQYGYTF
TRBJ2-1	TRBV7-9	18	CASSDKILADFSYNEQFF
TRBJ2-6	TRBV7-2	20	CASSLAGTGVSRSGANVLTF
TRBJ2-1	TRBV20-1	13	CKMRTGPLDEQFF
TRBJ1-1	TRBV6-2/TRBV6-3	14	CASSEPSGSGVAFF
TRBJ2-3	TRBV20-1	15	CSARKKGGNTDTQYF
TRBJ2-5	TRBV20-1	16	CSAPGTSGGDSETQYF
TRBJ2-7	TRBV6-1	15	CASTERDRLGFGQYF
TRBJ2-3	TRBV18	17	CASSPINTPQGTDTQYF
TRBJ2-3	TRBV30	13	CASSRSGTDTQYF
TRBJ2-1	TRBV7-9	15	CASKSTSGAYNEQFF
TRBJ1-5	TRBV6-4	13	CASSITSNQPQHF
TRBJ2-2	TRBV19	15	CASSIGRGIAGELFF
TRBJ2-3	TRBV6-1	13	CASSENESDTQYF
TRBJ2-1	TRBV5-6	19	CASSPPQYLLAGGGNEQFF
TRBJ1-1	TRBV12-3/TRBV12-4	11	CASTAFTEAFF
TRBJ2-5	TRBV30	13	CAWNGWNQETQYF
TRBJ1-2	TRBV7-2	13	CASSFAWDSGYTF
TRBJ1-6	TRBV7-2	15	CAGSLALPGFEPLHF
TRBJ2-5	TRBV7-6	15	CASSLVFGSKETQYF
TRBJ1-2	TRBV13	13	CAGSLEGEEGYTF
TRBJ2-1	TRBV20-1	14	CSLGKAPRWDEQFF
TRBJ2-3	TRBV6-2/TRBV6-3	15	CASSPGAGVTDTQYF
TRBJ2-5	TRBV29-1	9	CSGVETQYF
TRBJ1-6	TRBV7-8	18	CASSPGGDTGRSNSPLHF
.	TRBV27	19	CASSLRPGLAGGLYNEQYF
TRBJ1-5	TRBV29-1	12	CSVGWGGQPQHF
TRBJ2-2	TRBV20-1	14	CSARTSGGHGELFF
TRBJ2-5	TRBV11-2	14	CASSFNQGQETQYF
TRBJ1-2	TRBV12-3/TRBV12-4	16	CASSSPQGAGNYGYTF
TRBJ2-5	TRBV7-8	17	CASRLPLSGGRQETQYF
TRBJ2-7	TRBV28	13	CASSLGTPAVQYF